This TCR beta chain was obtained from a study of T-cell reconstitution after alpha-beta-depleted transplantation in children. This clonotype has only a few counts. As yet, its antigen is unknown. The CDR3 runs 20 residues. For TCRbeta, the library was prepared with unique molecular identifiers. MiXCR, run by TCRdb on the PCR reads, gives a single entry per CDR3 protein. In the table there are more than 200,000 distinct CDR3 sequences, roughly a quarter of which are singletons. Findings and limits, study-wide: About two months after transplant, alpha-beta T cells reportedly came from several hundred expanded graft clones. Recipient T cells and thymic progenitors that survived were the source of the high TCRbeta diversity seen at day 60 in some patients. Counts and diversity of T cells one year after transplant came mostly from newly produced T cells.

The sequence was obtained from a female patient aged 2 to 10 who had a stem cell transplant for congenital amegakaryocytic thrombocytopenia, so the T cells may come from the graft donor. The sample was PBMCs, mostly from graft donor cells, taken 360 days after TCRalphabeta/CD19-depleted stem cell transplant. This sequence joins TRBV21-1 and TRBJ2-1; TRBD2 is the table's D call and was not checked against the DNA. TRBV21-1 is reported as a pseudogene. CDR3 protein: CASSKAGGSGGAQSYNEQFF. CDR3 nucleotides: TGTGCCAGCAGCAAAGCGGGCGGGAGCGGGGGGGCCCAGTCCTACAATGAGCAGTTCTTC.